This section outlines one T cell receptor (beta chain) sequence together with its context. Its target is unknown. Looked up from germline, CDR1 is SNHLY and CDR2 is FYNNEI. The CDR3 is 19 residues long. J was trimmed by 7 bases and V by 2 bases; bases with no gene match: 15. This specimen belongs to a study of cytomegalovirus exposure and HLA in healthy donors. Vbeta (60) and Jbeta (13) primers were used in the PCR. TCRdb's copy holds only in-frame clones and misses some; the assay was immunoSEQ multiplex PCR. The sample table includes over 100,000 clones. General study points: Within the data, a cluster of highly shared sequence variants was likely a sequencing artifact.

The receptor comes from a man aged 18 to 30 in good health and CMV-seronegative. Sequencing used PBMCs. The chain combines TRBV2 with TRBJ2-1, with 12 bases aligning to TRBD2. The CDR3 loop is CASSESHSSGRAGINEQFF. In nucleotides, the CDR3 is TGTGCCAGCAGTGAATCCCATTCTAGCGGGAGGGCCGGTATAAATGAGCAGTTCTTC.